This is a list of T cell receptor beta chains from one sample in a study of CD8 T cells in ankylosing spondylitis. TCRdb re-analysed the 5' RACE reads in MiXCR, keeping a single row per CDR3 protein. The sample has 390,000 or so distinct CDR3 sequences; about a fifth are singletons. Specimen: blood, either unsorted or a sorted T cell fraction (not recorded which). The receptors were gathered from a male donor with ankylosing spondylitis. Each CDR3 is given with its conserved first and last residue. The D gene is left open where the match is weak. The listing skips clone size in some rows; elsewhere it reads once, few, many or a size class.

>few|TRBJ2-5|16|TRBV5-1|TRBD1
TGCGCCAGCAGCCTTGTTCCCGGGACAGGGTTCGAGACCCAGTACTTC
CASSLVPGTGFETQYF
>.|TRBJ1-2|16|TRBV2|TRBD1
TGTGCCAGCACTTTCTGGCAGGGGGCGGTAAACTATGGCTACACCTTC
CASTFWQGAVNYGYTF
>.|TRBJ2-2|14|TRBV7-3|.
TGTGCCAGCAGCGCGAGGTCAAACACCGGGGAGCTGTTTTTT
CASSARSNTGELFF
>once|TRBJ2-5|15|TRBV12-3/TRBV12-4|.
TGTGCCAGCAGTTTAGTATATGGGGTTAGGGAGACCCAGTACTTC
CASSLVYGVRETQYF
>.|TRBJ1-1|12|TRBV7-8|.
TGTGCCAGCAGCTTAGTTGACGCTGAAGCTTTCTTT
CASSLVDAEAFF
>.|TRBJ2-4|17|TRBV27|.
TGTGCCAGCAGTCCCACGGGTTGGCCCCAGGGTGAGGACATTCAGTACTTC
CASSPTGWPQGEDIQYF
>.|TRBJ2-1|15|TRBV12-5|.
TGTGCTAGTGGTTTGGGGCGGAGCTCCTACAATGAGCAGTTCTTC
CASGLGRSSYNEQFF
>few|TRBJ2-7|14|TRBV29-1|TRBD1
TGCAGCGTTGACACCGGGACAGGGGGCGATCAGCAGTACTTC
CSVDTGTGGDQQYF
>few|TRBJ2-2|15|TRBV7-9|.
TGTGCCAGCAGCTTCCGGGACTTAAGGGCCGGGGAGCTGTTTTTT
CASSFRDLRAGELFF
>.|TRBJ2-2|15|TRBV20-1|TRBD2
TGCAGTGCTAGCACTAGCGGGAGTTTCACCGGGGAGCTGTTTTTT
CSASTSGSFTGELFF
>few|TRBJ1-2|15|TRBV29-1|TRBD1
TGCAGCGTTGAAGAGGGAGGACAGGGGGCGGGTGGCTACACCTTC
CSVEEGGQGAGGYTF
>.|TRBJ2-1|16|TRBV9|TRBD1
TGTCCCAGCAGCGTAGCTGGACAGGGGGCCGGTAATGAGCAGTTCTTC
CPSSVAGQGAGNEQFF
>few|TRBJ1-1|16|TRBV28|.
TGTGCCAGCAGTTCCCGGGGAGGGCGTAGGAGAACTGAAGCTTTCTTT
CASSSRGGRRRTEAFF
>.|TRBJ1-5|16|TRBV28|.
TGTGCCAGCAGTTTACTAAGGAATCAAGTCCATCAGCCCCAGCATTTT
CASSLLRNQVHQPQHF
>few|TRBJ2-5|14|TRBV5-1|.
TGCGCCAGCAGCTTTAGGCAGATCCAAGAGACCCAGTACTTC
CASSFRQIQETQYF
>few|TRBJ2-1|13|TRBV28|TRBD2
TGTGCCACGATAGCGGGAGGTCGCAATGAGCAGTTCTTC
CATIAGGRNEQFF
>.|TRBJ2-3|13|TRBV10-1|.
TGCGCCAGCAGTGAGGTAACGGGGGCTACGCAGTATTTT
CASSEVTGATQYF
>.|TRBJ1-1|14|TRBV4-1|.
TGCGCCAGCAGCCAAGGCCGGGCGAACACTGAAGCTTTCTTT
CASSQGRANTEAFF
>few|TRBJ2-7|17|TRBV5-1|TRBD2
TGCGCCAGCAGCTGGGGGACTAGCGGGAGCCCTTCCTACGAGCAGTACTTC
CASSWGTSGSPSYEQYF
>once|TRBJ1-1|12|TRBV7-8|.
TGTGCCAGCAGCTTTGTTGGGAGTGAAGCTTTCTTT
CASSFVGSEAFF
>.|TRBJ1-5|13|TRBV18|.
TGTGCCAGCTCACTGATGGCGGATCAGCCCCAGCATTTT
CASSLMADQPQHF
>few|TRBJ2-7|16|TRBV4-3|TRBD1
TGCGCCAGCAGCCAGACCCCGGGACAGGGTCTCTACGAGCAGTACTTC
CASSQTPGQGLYEQYF
>few|TRBJ2-7|14|TRBV6-1|.
TGTGCCAGCAACCAACCCTCGAGGCCCCACGAGCAGTACTTC
CASNQPSRPHEQYF
>many|TRBJ1-6|15|TRBV20-1|TRBD1
TGCAGTGCTAGAGAGGGACAGGGCTATAATTCACCCCTCCACTTT
CSAREGQGYNSPLHF
>.|TRBJ1-5|15|TRBV7-2|.
TGTGCCAGCAGCTTAGAGTCAGATAGCAATCAGCCCCAGCATTTT
CASSLESDSNQPQHF
>.|TRBJ2-4|14|TRBV20-1|TRBD2
TGCAGTGCGCTAGCGGAATTAGCCAAAAACATTCAGTACTTC
CSALAELAKNIQYF
>.|TRBJ2-3|15|TRBV20-1|TRBD2
TGCAGTGCCTTAGCGGGAGGCCCTAGCACAGATACGCAGTATTTT
CSALAGGPSTDTQYF
>.|TRBJ2-1|17|TRBV11-3|.
TGTGCCAGCAGCTTAGATCTCAGCGGGCGCTCCTACAATGAGCAGTTCTTC
CASSLDLSGRSYNEQFF
>.|TRBJ1-2|12|TRBV24-1|.
TGTGCCACCAGTGCTGGGGACCTCGGCTACACCTTC
CATSAGDLGYTF
>.|TRBJ1-2|13|TRBV7-2|.
TGTGCCAGCAGCTTAGGAGGGGAGGGAGGCTACACCTTC
CASSLGGEGGYTF
>.|TRBJ1-3|16|TRBV7-8|.
TGTGCCAGCAGCTTAAGGGCGGCAACCTCTGGAAACACCATATATTTT
CASSLRAATSGNTIYF
>.|TRBJ2-1|13|TRBV5-1|TRBD1
TGCGCCAGCAGCTTACAGGGGGCGCGAAGAGAATTCTTC
CASSLQGARREFF
>few|TRBJ1-2|13|TRBV20-1|TRBD1
TGCAGTGCTAGGACGGACAGGTCCTATGGCTACACCTTC
CSARTDRSYGYTF
>few|TRBJ2-2|14|TRBV29-1|TRBD1
TGCAGCGTTGAACAGGGGGCGAGGGCCGGGGAGCTGTTTTTT
CSVEQGARAGELFF
>few|TRBJ1-3|13|TRBV5-6|.
TGTGCCAGCAGCCCGAAGGACGGAAACACCATATATTTT
CASSPKDGNTIYF
>.|TRBJ2-7|14|TRBV5-1|.
TGCGCCAGCAGCTTGGCCGGCAGGAACTACGAGCAGTACTTC
CASSLAGRNYEQYF